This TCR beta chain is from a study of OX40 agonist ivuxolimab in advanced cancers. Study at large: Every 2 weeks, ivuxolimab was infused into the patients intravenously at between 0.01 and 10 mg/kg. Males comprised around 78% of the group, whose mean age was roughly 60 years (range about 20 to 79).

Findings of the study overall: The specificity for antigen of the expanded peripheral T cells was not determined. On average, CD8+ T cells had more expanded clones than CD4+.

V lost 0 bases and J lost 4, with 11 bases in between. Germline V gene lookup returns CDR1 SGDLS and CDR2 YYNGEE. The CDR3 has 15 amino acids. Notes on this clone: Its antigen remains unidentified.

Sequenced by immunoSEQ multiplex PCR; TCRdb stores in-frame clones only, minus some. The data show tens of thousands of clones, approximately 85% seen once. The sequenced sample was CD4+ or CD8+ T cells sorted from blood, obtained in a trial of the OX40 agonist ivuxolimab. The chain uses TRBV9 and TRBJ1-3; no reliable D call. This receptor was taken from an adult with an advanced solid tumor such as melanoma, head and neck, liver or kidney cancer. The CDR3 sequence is CASSVATTAGNTIYF. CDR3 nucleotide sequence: TGTGCCAGCAGCGTAGCTACTACAGCCGGAAACACCATATATTTT.